This T cell receptor beta chain originates from a study of blood T cell repertoires in COVID-19. CDR3 size: 15 residues. Per the germline V gene, CDR1 is KGHDR and CDR2 is SFDVKD. Trimming left V 4 bases short and J 4 bases short, with 15 bases between. Libraries were prepared by immunoSEQ multiplex PCR; TCRdb keeps only in-frame clonotypes and omits some of them. The table records under 250,000 clones, over 70% of them present only once. Within 2 weeks before study entry, exposed participants met a COVID-19 case. The clonotype comes from a woman between 35 and 50 years old who had been exposed to COVID-19. This chain links TRBV24-1 with TRBJ1-2; TRBD1 is a possible D gene (6 bases). The sequenced material came from PBMCs or T cells enriched from blood (not recorded which). Written as DNA, the CDR3 is TGTGCCACCAGTGAACCCGGGACAACTTTCTATGGCTACACCTTC. Translation gives CATSEPGTTFYGYTF.